Listed below are T cell receptor beta chains from one sample, sequenced in a study of T cell responses to AZD1222 COVID-19 vaccine. This table comes from immunoSEQ multiplex PCR, and its TCRdb copy is limited to in-frame clones, with some not included. The repertoire has around 63,000 clones, 85% of them found once; the top ten carry roughly 20%. Source: peripheral blood, taken on day 0 of AZD1222 vaccination. All receptors come from an adult in good health. Each CDR3 is given with its conserved first and last residue. D genes are given only for firm matches. Clone size, where shown, is once, few, many, or a class for clones that have expanded.

cdr3_nt cdr3_aa j_call v_call d_call clone_size
TGCGCCAGCAGCTTGGACCAGGACACTGAAGCTTTCTTT CASSLDQDTEAFF TRBJ1-1 TRBV5-1 . .
TGTGCCAGTAGTGCGGGACAACCAACTAATGAAAAACTGTTTTTT CASSAGQPTNEKLFF TRBJ1-4 TRBV19 . few
TGTGCCAGCAGCCAAGAAGCCGTGGCTAACTATGGCTACACCTTC CASSQEAVANYGYTF TRBJ1-2 TRBV4-2 . .
TGTGCCAGTAGAGATTTTTCGAGACAGGGGGCCTCTGAGCAGTTCTTC CASRDFSRQGASEQFF TRBJ2-1 TRBV19 TRBD1 .
TGTGCCAGCAATATCGCAGGCCCTGAAGTGTTTAAGTACTTC CASNIAGPEVFKYF TRBJ2-7 TRBV28 . .
TGTGCCAGCAGTTTTGGGTGGGAGCAGTACTTC CASSFGWEQYF TRBJ2-7 TRBV12-3/TRBV12-4 . .
TGTGCCAGTAGTATCTATCGTCTAGCGGGGGAGAGCTACAATGAGCAGTTCTTC CASSIYRLAGESYNEQFF TRBJ2-1 TRBV19 TRBD2 .
TGTGCCAGCAGCTTACAGGGGGGGGCTAACTATGGCTACACCTTC CASSLQGGANYGYTF TRBJ1-2 TRBV7-2 TRBD1 .
TGTGCCAACCGGGCCCTACTCACAACTAATGAAAAACTGTTTTTT CANRALLTTNEKLFF TRBJ1-4 TRBV6-5 . .
TGTGCCAGCAGCCAAACCGCCGGGACAACCAATCAGCCCCAGCATTTT CASSQTAGTTNQPQHF TRBJ1-5 TRBV3-1/TRBV3-2 . .
TGTGCCAGCAGCCAAGACGGAGAAGATCAGCCCCAGCATTTT CASSQDGEDQPQHF TRBJ1-5 TRBV4-2 . .
TGTGCCAGCAGTTTATTACGCTTGGAGCAGTACTTC CASSLLRLEQYF TRBJ2-7 TRBV28 . .
TGTGCCATCCAGGGGACAGGGACTGAAGCTTTCTTT CAIQGTGTEAFF TRBJ1-1 TRBV19 TRBD1 .
TGTGCCAGCAGCCAAGGGACAACTAATGAAAAACTGTTTTTT CASSQGTTNEKLFF TRBJ1-4 TRBV4-2 . .
TGTGCCTGGAGTGTAACCCAGGGCCGAAATTCACCCCTCCACTTT CAWSVTQGRNSPLHF TRBJ1-6 TRBV30 . .
TGTGCCAGCAGCCCAAGGGCGGGGGGAAATTCACCCCTCCACTTT CASSPRAGGNSPLHF TRBJ1-6 TRBV3-1/TRBV3-2 . .
TGTGCCAGCAGCCCGACAGGGCGTAACACTGAAGCTTTCTTT CASSPTGRNTEAFF TRBJ1-1 TRBV13 TRBD1 .
TGTGCCAGCAGTCTTGGACTAGCGGGGCTAGATGAGCAGTTCTTC CASSLGLAGLDEQFF TRBJ2-1 TRBV6-2/TRBV6-3 TRBD2 .
TGTGCTAGTGGTTTGCGAACTGAAGCTTTCTTT CASGLRTEAFF TRBJ1-1 TRBV12-5 . .
TGTGCCCAGTGGGGGGCGACTGAAGCTTTCTTT CAQWGATEAFF TRBJ1-1 TRBV19 . .
TGTGCCAGCAGCCTGCTGACAGGGGGTGGTCAGTACTTC CASSLLTGGGQYF TRBJ2-4 TRBV11-3 TRBD1 .
TGTGCCAGCAGCTTGTTGGAAGAGCAGTACTTC CASSLLEEQYF TRBJ2-7 TRBV5-4 . .
TGTGCCAGCAGCTTAGGGACTAGCGGGAAGTACAATGAGCAGTTCTTC CASSLGTSGKYNEQFF TRBJ2-1 TRBV11-2 TRBD2 .
TGCGCCAGCAGCCCCGGGGGGAACCTACTCTCTGGAAACACCATATATTTT CASSPGGNLLSGNTIYF TRBJ1-3 TRBV5-1 . .
TGTGCCAGCAGCTTAGATCTTAGAGGGTTCCCTTCATATGGCTACACCTTC CASSLDLRGFPSYGYTF TRBJ1-2 TRBV11-2 . .
TGTGCCACCCACAGGTATGGCTACACCTTC CATHRYGYTF TRBJ1-2 TRBV28 . .
TGTGCCTGGAGTCGGGGACAGGGGAACTATGGCTACACCTTC CAWSRGQGNYGYTF TRBJ1-2 TRBV30 TRBD1 .
TGCGCCAGCAGCTTGGCCCTAGCTAAAACAGATACGCAGTATTTT CASSLALAKTDTQYF TRBJ2-3 TRBV5-1 . .
TGTGCCAGCAGCGAAGACTGGGGCTCCTACGAGCAGTACTTC CASSEDWGSYEQYF TRBJ2-7 TRBV3-1/TRBV3-2 . .
TGTGCCAGTAGTGCGTGGGGCTCCTTCAGTGGCTACACCTTC CASSAWGSFSGYTF TRBJ1-2 TRBV19 . .
TGTGCCAGCCTTCGCAGGGGTGACTATGGCTACACCTTC CASLRRGDYGYTF TRBJ1-2 TRBV19 . .
TGTGCCTGGAGTCCCATGGACCGCGTTAATGAAAAACTGTTTTTT CAWSPMDRVNEKLFF TRBJ1-4 TRBV30 . .
TGCAGCGTCTCTAGACAGGATAGTAGGAATGAGCAGTTCTTC CSVSRQDSRNEQFF TRBJ2-1 TRBV29-1 . .
TGCGCCAGCAGCTTGGCAGGGACTAATGAAAAACTGTTTTTT CASSLAGTNEKLFF TRBJ1-4 TRBV5-1 . .
TGTGCCAGCAGCCAAGGGGCGGGAATTGGCTACACCTTC CASSQGAGIGYTF TRBJ1-2 TRBV14 . .
TGCGCCAGCAGCTCGGGACAGGGAAACACCGGGGAGCTGTTTTTT CASSSGQGNTGELFF TRBJ2-2 TRBV5-1 TRBD1 .
TGTGCCTGGGGGGGGGATGCTAATGAAAAACTGTTTTTT CAWGGDANEKLFF TRBJ1-4 TRBV30 . .
TGTGCCATCAGCCCACAGGGCTCCACTGAAGCTTTCTTT CAISPQGSTEAFF TRBJ1-1 TRBV10-3 . once
TGCAGCGTTGAGAGGGGGCAAGGCTATGGCTACACCTTC CSVERGQGYGYTF TRBJ1-2 TRBV29-1 TRBD1 .
TGTGCCAGCAGCACTTCCATCACCGGGGAGCTGTTTTTT CASSTSITGELFF TRBJ2-2 TRBV9 . .
TGTGCCAGCAGTGGGGGTGCAGGGGCCTCTGGAAACACCATATATTTT CASSGGAGASGNTIYF TRBJ1-3 TRBV6-1 . .
TGTGCCACCAGCAGAGCCCCCGGGACAGGGTTCTCCAACGAGCAGTACTTC CATSRAPGTGFSNEQYF TRBJ2-7 TRBV15 TRBD1 .
TGTGCCAGCAGTGAAGCATGGGGGCGCCGAGAGACCCAGTACTTC CASSEAWGRRETQYF TRBJ2-5 TRBV6-1 . once
TGTGCCTGGTCAGAGCTCCACGGGAATCAGCCCCAGCATTTT CAWSELHGNQPQHF TRBJ1-5 TRBV30 . .